Shown below are 25 T cell receptor beta chains from a single sample sequenced in a study of blood T cell repertoires in COVID-19. This table comes from immunoSEQ multiplex PCR, and its TCRdb copy is limited to in-frame clones, with some not included. The table has about 170,000 clones, more than 75% seen once; the top ten hold 2.5% to 3%. Material: peripheral blood. The receptor set was obtained from a woman of 80 years or more with COVID-19, enrolled during active disease.

This clone appeared a single time. The chain combines TRBV14 with TRBJ2-7; 9 nucleotides match TRBD2. This CDR3 comprises 16 residues. CDR1 SGHDN and CDR2 FVKESK come from the germline V gene. Trimming cost V 1 base and J 6 bases; bases outside gene matches: 10. The CDR3 region is CASSQGKAGGWGEQYF. DNA for the CDR3: TGTGCCAGCAGCCAAGGTAAAGCGGGAGGCTGGGGCGAGCAGTACTTC.

This clone was counted between two and nine times. The chain carries TRBV7-3 and TRBJ1-1; 7 bases are shared with TRBD1. Unmatched junction bases numbered 10, after V lost 5 bases and J lost 10 bases. The CDR3 runs 13 residues. Germline CDR1 SGHTA, CDR2 FQGTGA. This CDR3 is CASSPMEGAPAFF. The CDR3 region has the DNA TGTGCCAGCAGCCCTATGGAGGGGGCGCCAGCTTTCTTT.

The chain couples TRBV3-1 (or the pseudogene TRBV3-2) to TRBJ1-1; D ambiguous. Germline values: CDR1 LGHDT, CDR2 YNNKEL (reference sequence). The CDR3 has 14 residues. The germline V and J ends were trimmed by 3 bases and 2 bases, with 10 bases remaining between them. In DNA form, the CDR3 reads TGTGCCAGCAGCCACTTGACAAGTAACACTGAAGCTTTCTTT. Protein product: CASSHLTSNTEAFF.

The J gene is TRBJ2-5, the V gene TRBV11-2; 11 bases agree with TRBD2. Trimming took 3 bases from V and 5 from J; bases not matched to a gene: 8. Germline V CDR1 and CDR2: SGHAT, FQNNGV. The CDR3 has 16 amino acids. This CDR3 reads CASSFIAGGPWETQYF. CDR3 bases: TGTGCCAGCAGCTTTATAGCGGGAGGGCCTTGGGAGACCCAGTACTTC.

The chain links TRBV4-3 to TRBJ1-1; D is perhaps TRBD1 (5 bases). V lost 4 bases and J 2 bases, leaving 14 bases between the germline ends. The CDR3 has 15 amino acids. The germline CDR1 and CDR2 sequences are LGHNA and YSLEER. The CDR3 DNA reads TGCGCCAGCAGCCCGGACGGGGGGGGAAACACTGAAGCTTTCTTT. It yields the protein CASSPDGGGNTEAFF.

This sequence joins TRBV11-1 and TRBJ2-2; D gene ambiguous. CDR3 length: 15 residues. V shed 5 bases and J shed 0 bases, with 10 bases lying between them. The germline CDR1 and CDR2 sequences are SGHAT and FQDESV (reference sequence). CDR3 region: CASSLDFANTGELFF. Written as DNA, the CDR3 is TGTGCCAGCAGCCTCGACTTCGCGAACACCGGGGAGCTGTTTTTT.

The J gene is TRBJ1-4, the V gene TRBV15; D possibly corresponds to TRBD1 (6 bases). The CDR3 runs 14 residues. Germline V gene data show CDR1 as LNHNV and CDR2 as YYDKDF (reference sequence). The V gene lost 4 bases and the J gene lost 8 bases, with 14 bases spanning the gap. The chain's CDR3 is CATSIGGLREKLFF. The CDR3 bases are TGTGCCACCAGCATCGGGGGGCTTAGAGAAAAACTGTTTTTT.

The CDR3 here is CASSFQGAAEAFF. In nucleotides, the CDR3 is TGCGCCAGCAGCTTCCAGGGCGCTGCTGAAGCTTTCTTT. The chain joins TRBV5-1 to TRBJ1-1, with D possibly TRBD1 on 5 matching bases. The V gene lost 2 bases and the J gene lost 6 bases, with 11 bases spanning the gap. Germline CDR1 and CDR2: SGHRS and YFSETQ. The CDR3 loop spans 13 amino acids.

The chain combines TRBV5-1 with TRBJ1-4; D gene ambiguous. Per germline, CDR1 SGHRS and CDR2 YFSETQ. The CDR3 consists of 16 residues. Trimming removed 0 bases at V and 5 bases at J, with 14 bases between. The CDR3 region is CASSLGVTSGNEKLFF. The CDR3 nucleotides are TGCGCCAGCAGCTTGGGTGTGACAAGTGGAAATGAAAAACTGTTTTTT. Drawing the rest from reference TRBV5-1 and TRBJ1-4, the complete variable domain is KAGVTQTPRYLIKTRGQQVTLSCSPISGHRSVSWYQQTPGQGLQFLFEYFSETQRNKGNFPGRFSGRQFSNSRSEMNVSTLELGDSALYLCASSLGVTSGNEKLFFGSGTQLSVL.

The V gene is TRBV28, the J gene TRBJ1-5; D gene uncertain. Germline V gene lookup returns CDR1 MDHEN and CDR2 SYDVKM. With 3 bases removed from V and 4 bases from J, the gap between germline ends came to 7 bases. The CDR3 is made up of 13 amino acids. The CDR3 sequence is CASSFSGNQPQHF. The CDR3 bases are TGTGCCAGCAGTTTCTCGGGGAATCAGCCCCAGCATTTT. Using reference TRBV28 and TRBJ1-5 for the parts outside the CDR3, the full variable domain is DVKVTQSSRYLVKRTGEKVFLECVQDMDHENMFWYRQDPGLGLRLIYFSYDVKMKEKGDIPEGYSVSREKKERFSLILESASTNQTSMYLCASSFSGNQPQHFGDGTRLSIL.

There are a few counts of this clone. The chain carries TRBV28 and TRBJ1-5; the D is unclear. This CDR3 comprises 12 residues. Deletions cut 6 bases from V and 6 bases from J, with 9 bases between. Germline values: CDR1 MDHEN, CDR2 SYDVKM. CDR3 protein: CASRVSGQPQHF. The CDR3, as DNA: TGTGCCAGCAGGGTGTCAGGTCAGCCCCAGCATTTT.

The chain is built from TRBV6-5 and TRBJ2-5, with 7 bases matching TRBD1. The CDR3 is 14 residues long. Germline assignment: CDR1 MNHEY and CDR2 SVGAGI. Trimming took 4 bases from V and 2 from J; bases not matched to a gene: 4. The CDR3 nucleotides read TGTGCCAGCAGTTCACAGGGGTATCAAGAGACCCAGTACTTC. Translation gives CASSSQGYQETQYF.

This chain joins TRBV27 and TRBJ2-4, with TRBD2 matching over 10 bases. Germline CDR1 is MNHEY and CDR2 is SMNVEV (reference sequence). This CDR3 region has 16 residues. V shed 6 bases and J 3 bases; nucleotides not matched to a gene: 8. Here the CDR3 reads CASSPVVAGGKNIQYF. The CDR3 bases are TGTGCCAGCAGCCCCGTGGTAGCGGGAGGCAAAAACATTCAGTACTTC.

CDR3 residues: CASSQDPGTGGNGYTF. The CDR3 coding sequence is TGTGCCAGCAGCCAAGATCCCGGGACAGGGGGAAATGGCTACACCTTC. The chain employs TRBV3-1 (or the pseudogene TRBV3-2) and TRBJ1-2; 11 nucleotides agree with TRBD1. CDR3 length equals 16 residues. V lost 0 bases, J lost 6 bases, and 6 bases stayed unmatched. Germline-derived CDR1 and CDR2 are LGHDT and YNNKEL (reference sequence).

The chain couples TRBV11-2 to TRBJ1-1, with 8 nucleotides matching TRBD1. The CDR3 runs 15 residues. V lost 0 bases, J lost 5 bases, and 5 bases stayed unmatched. CDR1 SGHAT and CDR2 FQNNGV come from the germline V gene. The CDR3 region has the DNA TGTGCCAGCAGCTTAGAGCAGGGGGCGCGGACTGAAGCTTTCTTT. Translating it yields CASSLEQGARTEAFF.

The count of this clone is one. V is TRBV9 and J is TRBJ2-5; 7 bases match TRBD1. CDR1 is SGDLS, CDR2 YYNGEE, per germline. Unmatched junction bases numbered 10, after V lost 3 bases and J lost 5 bases. The CDR3 sequence is 15 residues long. The CDR3 sequence: CASSGRQGPRETQYF. Written as DNA, the CDR3 is TGTGCCAGCAGCGGTCGACAGGGCCCGAGGGAGACCCAGTACTTC.

The V and J genes are TRBV7-9 and TRBJ1-2; 9 bases map to TRBD1. The V segment lost 3 bases and the J segment 8 bases; nucleotides outside the gene matches: 1. CDR3 length: 12 residues. CDR1 is SEHNR, CDR2 FQNEAQ, per germline (reference sequence). CDR3 bases: TGTGCCAGCAGCTTGGACAGGGGCGGCTACACCTTC. Translation gives CASSLDRGGYTF.

This CDR3 is CASSRDPSGSNTGELFF. CDR3 DNA sequence: TGTGCCAGCTCACGCGACCCTAGCGGGAGTAACACCGGGGAGCTGTTTTTT. The chain is built from TRBV18 and TRBJ2-2, with 10 bases fitting TRBD2. The germline V gene has CDR1 KGHSH and CDR2 LQKENI. Trimming cost V 4 bases and J 2 bases; bases outside gene matches: 7. This CDR3 contains 17 residues.

The chain uses TRBV28 and TRBJ2-4, with 11 positions matching TRBD2. Per the germline V gene, CDR1 is MDHEN and CDR2 is SYDVKM. The V gene end was trimmed by 4 bases and the J gene end by 1 base; junction bases not matched to a gene: 6. The CDR3 consists of 17 residues. DNA for the CDR3: TGTGCCAGCAGTTCCGTAGCGGGAGGGTGGGCCAAAAACATTCAGTACTTC. It codes for CASSSVAGGWAKNIQYF.

V and J are TRBV6-2 or TRBV6-3 and TRBJ1-5; 11 bases are shared with TRBD1. From germline, CDR1 is MNHEY and CDR2 SVGEGT. The CDR3 is 15 residues long. V dropped 6 bases and J dropped 5; count of bases not matched to a gene: 6. CDR3: CASSPRTGGDQPQHF. CDR3 nucleotides: TGTGCCAGCAGCCCGCGGACAGGGGGCGATCAGCCCCAGCATTTT.

J is TRBJ1-4 and V is TRBV15, with 9 nucleotides matching TRBD1. With 3 bases clipped from V and 7 bases from J, the junction kept 15 bases outside the gene matches. CDR3 length equals 18 residues. The germline gives CDR1 LNHNV, CDR2 YYDKDF (reference sequence). CDR3 residues: CATSSEQGANEFGEKLFF. The CDR3 DNA reads TGTGCCACCAGCAGTGAACAGGGGGCTAATGAGTTCGGTGAAAAACTGTTTTTT.

J is TRBJ2-7 and V is TRBV4-2; a weak D match, TRBD2 (6 bases). CDR3 length: 13 residues. Germline values: CDR1 LGHNA, CDR2 YNFKEQ. The V and J ends lost 1 base and 7 bases respectively, with 11 bases between them. CDR3 nucleotide sequence: TGTGCCAGCAGCCAAGCCCATGGGGGGGAGCAGTACTTC. Translated: CASSQAHGGEQYF.

This clone was found once. The V and J genes are TRBV5-4 and TRBJ1-5, with D possibly matching TRBD1 (5 bases). CDR3 length equals 12 residues. Germline CDR1 is SGHNT and CDR2 is YYREEE (reference sequence). Trimming took 4 bases from V and 6 from J, leaving 8 bases between them. The CDR3 nucleotides are TGTGCCAGCAGCCCCCAGGGTCAGCCCCAGCATTTT. This gives the protein CASSPQGQPQHF.

V usage is TRBV5-1 and J usage is TRBJ1-4, with D uncertain. From germline, CDR1 is SGHRS and CDR2 YFSETQ. The CDR3 runs to 14 residues. V was cut by 3 bases and J by 5 bases, with 11 bases left in between. The CDR3 reads CASSYQTGNEKLFF. Here the CDR3 DNA reads TGCGCCAGCAGCTACCAGACTGGGAATGAAAAACTGTTTTTT.

V gene TRBV5-1 combines with J gene TRBJ1-2; TRBD1 is a possible D gene (5 bases). Trimming pared 2 bases from V and 4 bases from J, leaving 9 bases between. The CDR3 runs to 13 residues. Germline V CDR1 and CDR2: SGHRS, YFSETQ. CDR3 in amino acids: CASSLQESYGYTF. The CDR3 region has the DNA TGCGCCAGCAGCTTACAGGAGTCCTATGGCTACACCTTC.